The rows below give T cell receptor beta chains drawn from one sample of a study of cytomegalovirus exposure and HLA in healthy donors. Profiled with immunoSEQ multiplex PCR; TCRdb holds only in-frame clones, not every one. This sample's clone table lists more than 110,000 clones. Sequencing was done on a sample of PBMCs. These receptors all come from a man in his forties in good health and CMV-seronegative. Each CDR3 is given without its conserved first and last residue. The D gene is left open where the match is weak.

V gene	J gene	D gene	CDR3 protein
TRBV4-3	TRBJ1-1	TRBD1	ASSQEGSGGWTEAF
TRBV6-1	TRBJ2-7	.	ASNRESEQY
TRBV7-2	TRBJ1-3	TRBD1	ASSPRDSSSGNTIY
TRBV4-2	TRBJ1-2	TRBD1	ASSQDAGTALYGYT
TRBV4-2	TRBJ1-1	.	ASSQDKAGEAF
TRBV7-9	TRBJ1-2	.	ASSQNALPSTGPNYGYT
TRBV7-2	TRBJ1-1	.	ASRAPPRNTEAF
TRBV4-1	TRBJ1-2	TRBD1	ASSQDRGRGRDGYT
TRBV14	TRBJ1-1	.	ASSEQGWTEAF
TRBV7-9	TRBJ2-1	TRBD2	ASSFAISGFSNEQF
TRBV19	TRBJ1-5	TRBD1	ASSIDREGNQPQH
TRBV18	TRBJ1-1	.	ASSPSVTLSAEAF
TRBV6-6	TRBJ2-7	TRBD1	ASSTRTGDEQY
TRBV4-3	TRBJ2-2	.	ASSQHTGTSLGSSGELF
TRBV28	TRBJ1-5	.	ASRQGLKQPQH
TRBV2	TRBJ2-1	TRBD2	ASRETSGGVEF
TRBV27	TRBJ2-3	TRBD1	ACRGTLNTDTQY
TRBV10-3	TRBJ2-2	.	AISESILRGMGTGELF
TRBV11-2	TRBJ2-3	TRBD2	ASSQVGKAGGDTQY
TRBV18	TRBJ2-7	TRBD1	ASSPGTVSYEQY
TRBV19	TRBJ1-2	TRBD1	ASSIEGQGVYGYT
TRBV2	TRBJ1-2	TRBD1	ASTGDRREGGYT
TRBV10-3	TRBJ2-7	.	AIREVQGLDSYEQY
TRBV4-1	TRBJ1-5	.	ASSQNIGSLYQPQH
TRBV5-1	TRBJ2-6	TRBD1	ASLGQGFPSGANVLT
TRBV2	TRBJ2-2	TRBD2	ASSVGGTGELF
TRBV6-1	TRBJ2-5	TRBD2	AISMGRGGQETQY
TRBV5-4	TRBJ2-3	TRBD2	AVGGANTDTQY
TRBV5-1	TRBJ2-3	.	ASSLEQSTDTQY
TRBV9	TRBJ2-5	.	ASSGLQETQY
TRBV19	TRBJ2-7	TRBD1	ASRRTGAYEQY
TRBV25-1	TRBJ1-1	.	ASSPPGGPVPTATEAF
TRBV2	TRBJ2-7	.	ASSGGPYEQY
TRBV27	TRBJ1-5	TRBD1	ASSLSLSDRGAHQPQH
TRBV13	TRBJ1-1	TRBD1	ASRRDSPYEETF
TRBV25-1	TRBJ1-1	TRBD1	ASSELSQPGQSEAF
TRBV2	TRBJ1-6	TRBD1	ASQGEAANSPLH
TRBV6-6	TRBJ2-7	.	ASTQLGSYEQY
TRBV5-6	TRBJ1-1	.	ASSLRRGLKPEAF
TRBV11-2	TRBJ2-7	.	ASSPFLSDTYEQY
TRBV19	TRBJ2-7	TRBD2	ASSLGTSSNEQY
TRBV7-3	TRBJ1-2	.	ASSLDGQSYGYT
TRBV5-1	TRBJ2-1	TRBD2	ASSLLGSGGYNEQF
TRBV5-4	TRBJ2-2	.	ASSSVFRGNTGELF
TRBV10-3	TRBJ2-1	TRBD1	AISESGQESYNEQF
TRBV18	TRBJ1-1	TRBD1	ASSSTGENTEAF
TRBV19	TRBJ1-4	.	ASSPRGGHEKLF
TRBV19	TRBJ1-1	.	ASSADSRDTEAF
TRBV6-5	TRBJ1-2	.	ASSKAQGYGYT
TRBV10-3	.	TRBD1	AVSVLRDRVESYEQY
TRBV7-2	TRBJ2-7	.	ASSLNSPYEQY
TRBV29-1	TRBJ1-2	.	SAREGYT
TRBV10-3	TRBJ1-5	.	AISEGQYQNQPQH
TRBV29-1	TRBJ2-1	TRBD2	SGGEGGGARNEQF
TRBV4-1	TRBJ2-5	TRBD2	ASSQGGGKIETQY